This is a list of T cell receptor beta chains from one sample in a study of blood T cell repertoires in COVID-19. Assay used: immunoSEQ multiplex PCR; TCRdb lists only in-frame clones, some missing. The data contain more than 200,000 clones, over 75% of them singletons. Input material: peripheral blood. These receptors were collected from a human donor in a cohort sampled during active COVID-19. CDR3s include the opening cysteine and the closing phenylalanine or tryptophan. The order of the fields is J gene, V gene, clone size, D gene, CDR3 protein, CDR3 DNA. The D gene is left open where the match is weak. Not every row has a clone size; where given, it reads once, few, many or a size class.

j_call: TRBJ2-5; v_call: TRBV4-3; clone_size: -; d_call: TRBD1; cdr3_aa: CASSPRTGGRETQYF; cdr3_nt: TGCGCCAGCAGCCCGCGGACAGGGGGTAGAGAGACCCAGTACTTC
j_call: TRBJ1-1; v_call: TRBV11-2; clone_size: -; d_call: -; cdr3_aa: CASSFGETGEAFF; cdr3_nt: TGTGCCAGCAGCTTTGGTGAGACAGGAGAAGCTTTCTTT
j_call: TRBJ1-2; v_call: TRBV18; clone_size: -; d_call: -; cdr3_aa: CASSPTQATNNYGYTF; cdr3_nt: TGTGCCAGCTCACCAACACAGGCCACCAACAACTATGGCTACACCTTC
j_call: TRBJ1-2; v_call: TRBV5-8; clone_size: -; d_call: -; cdr3_aa: CASSYLRGSQRSYTF; cdr3_nt: TGTGCCAGCAGCTACCTTAGGGGGTCCCAACGGAGCTACACCTTC
j_call: TRBJ1-4; v_call: TRBV5-8; clone_size: -; d_call: -; cdr3_aa: CASSSHWGDATNEKLFF; cdr3_nt: TGTGCCAGCAGCTCCCACTGGGGGGATGCAACTAATGAAAAACTGTTTTTT
j_call: TRBJ1-5; v_call: TRBV10-3; clone_size: once; d_call: -; cdr3_aa: CAISDFGGDNQPQHF; cdr3_nt: TGTGCCATCAGTGATTTTGGGGGGGACAATCAGCCCCAGCATTTT
j_call: TRBJ2-1; v_call: TRBV7-6; clone_size: -; d_call: -; cdr3_aa: CASSSPFRNNEQFF; cdr3_nt: TGTGCCAGCAGCTCGCCCTTTAGAAACAATGAGCAGTTCTTC
j_call: TRBJ1-1; v_call: TRBV28; clone_size: -; d_call: TRBD1; cdr3_aa: CASSLRDSNLNTEAFF; cdr3_nt: TGTGCCAGCAGTTTACGGGACAGCAACTTGAACACTGAAGCTTTCTTT
j_call: TRBJ1-5; v_call: TRBV5-6; clone_size: -; d_call: -; cdr3_aa: CASSFSGTFVNQPQHF; cdr3_nt: TGTGCCAGCAGTTTTAGCGGGACGTTCGTCAATCAGCCCCAGCATTTT
j_call: TRBJ1-1; v_call: TRBV19; clone_size: -; d_call: -; cdr3_aa: CASSISRGWDTEAFF; cdr3_nt: TGTGCCAGTAGTATATCTCGGGGGTGGGACACTGAAGCTTTCTTT
j_call: TRBJ1-1; v_call: TRBV6-5; clone_size: -; d_call: TRBD1; cdr3_aa: CASTGQGTNTEAFF; cdr3_nt: TGTGCCAGCACTGGACAGGGAACGAACACTGAAGCTTTCTTT
j_call: TRBJ2-3; v_call: TRBV9; clone_size: -; d_call: TRBD2; cdr3_aa: CASSVGTSGSTRTDTQYF; cdr3_nt: TGTGCCAGCAGCGTAGGGACTAGCGGGTCGACCCGCACAGATACGCAGTATTTT
j_call: TRBJ2-5; v_call: TRBV19; clone_size: once; d_call: -; cdr3_aa: CASSTRSKETQYF; cdr3_nt: TGTGCCAGTAGTACCAGATCCAAAGAGACCCAGTACTTC
j_call: TRBJ1-2; v_call: TRBV4-3; clone_size: -; d_call: -; cdr3_aa: CASSQDLGGISGYTF; cdr3_nt: TGCGCCAGCAGCCAAGATTTGGGGGGAATAAGCGGCTACACCTTC
j_call: TRBJ2-7; v_call: TRBV9; clone_size: -; d_call: TRBD2; cdr3_aa: CASSSGLAGYEQYF; cdr3_nt: TGTGCCAGCAGCTCGGGACTAGCAGGCTACGAGCAGTACTTC
j_call: TRBJ2-1; v_call: TRBV9; clone_size: -; d_call: TRBD2; cdr3_aa: CASSVSGRGTYNEQFF; cdr3_nt: TGTGCCAGCAGCGTGAGCGGGAGGGGAACCTACAATGAGCAGTTCTTC
j_call: TRBJ1-2; v_call: TRBV30; clone_size: -; d_call: TRBD1; cdr3_aa: CAWSPGGSGYTF; cdr3_nt: TGTGCCTGGAGTCCAGGGGGCTCTGGCTACACCTTC
j_call: TRBJ2-1; v_call: TRBV5-1; clone_size: -; d_call: -; cdr3_aa: CASSLVPGSPYNEQFF; cdr3_nt: TGCGCCAGCAGTCTTGTCCCGGGGTCCCCCTACAATGAGCAGTTCTTC
j_call: TRBJ1-2; v_call: TRBV30; clone_size: -; d_call: -; cdr3_aa: CAWSADPQGWATLYTF; cdr3_nt: TGTGCCTGGAGTGCCGACCCCCAAGGATGGGCTACCCTCTACACCTTC
j_call: TRBJ1-2; v_call: TRBV6-5; clone_size: -; d_call: TRBD1; cdr3_aa: CATHRDSYGYTF; cdr3_nt: TGTGCCACCCACCGGGACAGCTATGGCTACACCTTC
j_call: TRBJ2-7; v_call: TRBV10-3; clone_size: once; d_call: -; cdr3_aa: CAISDGGGSYEQYF; cdr3_nt: TGTGCCATCAGTGACGGGGGAGGTAGTTACGAGCAGTACTTC
j_call: TRBJ2-7; v_call: TRBV7-8; clone_size: -; d_call: TRBD2; cdr3_aa: CASSLSGVGEGYEQYF; cdr3_nt: TGTGCCAGCAGCTTATCTGGGGTTGGGGAGGGGTACGAGCAGTACTTC
j_call: TRBJ2-7; v_call: TRBV28; clone_size: -; d_call: -; cdr3_aa: CASSLDRTYEQYF; cdr3_nt: TGTGCCAGCAGTCTCGACAGGACCTACGAGCAGTACTTC
j_call: TRBJ1-5; v_call: TRBV19; clone_size: -; d_call: -; cdr3_aa: CASRFRGGITQPQHF; cdr3_nt: TGTGCCAGTAGATTTCGGGGGGGAATCACTCAGCCCCAGCATTTT
j_call: TRBJ1-1; v_call: TRBV5-1; clone_size: -; d_call: -; cdr3_aa: CASSFLTGDTEAFF; cdr3_nt: TGCGCCAGCAGCTTCTTGACAGGCGACACTGAAGCTTTCTTT
j_call: TRBJ2-7; v_call: TRBV4-3; clone_size: -; d_call: TRBD1; cdr3_aa: CASSQEGQGRTEQYF; cdr3_nt: TGCGCCAGCAGCCAAGAGGGACAGGGGAGGACCGAGCAGTACTTC
j_call: TRBJ2-5; v_call: TRBV4-2; clone_size: -; d_call: TRBD2; cdr3_aa: CASSQVGASGKVETQYF; cdr3_nt: TGTGCCAGCAGCCAAGTGGGGGCTAGCGGGAAGGTAGAGACCCAGTACTTC